Given below is one T cell receptor beta chain in context. The target of this receptor is not known. No base quality values were provided; no much bigger clone lies one nucleotide off. These data are taken from a study of cytomegalovirus exposure and HLA in healthy donors (dated by TCRdb to about 2017). Looking at the study overall: According to a later analysis, one platform produced both the approximately 110 validation repertoires and the 666 repertoires of the first cohort. The study was designed to test whether signatures of past pathogen exposure could be identified by cataloging public T cell receptors. Besides the first cohort of roughly 700 subjects, a separate validation cohort made up of about 120 different subjects was used. To predict cytomegalovirus infection status, the study combined high-throughput TCR immunosequencing, statistical association of individual TCRs with disease status, and machine learning.

Separate from the roughly 650-subject first cohort, the validation cohort of 120 subjects was the group to which the donors belonged. The library relied on the immunoSEQ multiplex PCR assay. From the authors' description of their analysis: A statistical classification framework was built for diagnosing cytomegalovirus status from the catalog of TCR beta chain sequences. TCRdb mirrors the immuneACCESS table, restricted to in-frame sequences. Some clones are absent from its copies; in checked studies, under half trace to an unresolved V gene, and the reason for the others is unknown. V, J and clone size are those of that table, while D and trimming were read from the DNA. This sample holds about 160,000 clones; 88% were observed only once. About 3% of the sample belongs to the ten largest clones. V loses 2 bases of germline sequence and J loses 5 bases, and the interval between the two ends is 15 bases. The CDR3 starts with the cysteine, ends with the phenylalanine, and has 16 residues. Only the CDR3 part of the read is kept: 48 bases, read in frame from the first base. From a lookup of the germline V gene, CDR1 and CDR2 are MNHNS and SASEGT.

Points the paper makes about the study in general: The authors suggested that the approach could potentially be extended to other disease states and immunological phenotypes. A few of the identified cytomegalovirus-associated TCR beta chains were confirmed in vitro to be specific for cytomegalovirus antigens. A later analysis had no HLA typing for the validation cohort, so co-occurrence there was scored across all 120 or so repertoires. A later analysis found that TCRs clustered in the first cohort also tended to co-occur in the roughly 120 validation repertoires, with approximately 93% of cluster scores above 0. While some public TCRs were present in many individuals, most TCR sequences turned up only very rarely across donors. In both the original and validation cohorts, the classifier was reported to diagnose cytomegalovirus status with high specificity and sensitivity. A total of 150 to 200 TCR beta chains were listed by the study as associated with cytomegalovirus.

Rearrangement joined TRBV6-1 to TRBJ1-4, with TRBD1 as a weak D call on 6 bases. The TCR sequence derives from a man aged 18-30 years in good health and CMV-seronegative. The material sequenced was PBMCs. The CDR3 protein: CASSESNGGANEKLFF. In nucleotides, the sequence is TGTGCCAGCAGTGAATCGAACGGGGGGGCAAATGAAAAACTGTTTTTT.